These 11 T cell receptor beta chains share one sample of origin, sequenced in a study of CD4+ T cells in melanoma. The method was immunoSEQ multiplex PCR; TCRdb's version includes in-frame clones alone and lacks a portion of them. Of 13,000 or so clones listed, over 60% are singletons. The sample consisted of cells from a culture (not recorded whether cultured in vitro). The source of these receptors is a human donor with melanoma.

This sequence joins TRBV9 and TRBJ1-4; 7 positions match TRBD1. With V trimmed by 5 bases and J by 6 bases, 7 bases remained unmatched. Germline CDR1 and CDR2: SGDLS and YYNGEE. The CDR3 runs to 14 residues. The CDR3 reads CASSRYDRDEKLFF. As DNA, the CDR3 is TGTGCCAGCAGTCGCTACGACAGGGATGAAAAACTGTTTTTT.

J is TRBJ2-7 and V is TRBV7-2, with 9 bases aligning to TRBD1. There are 14 residues in the CDR3. CDR1 is SGHTA and CDR2 is FQGNSA in the germline V gene. Germline trimming cut 5 bases from V and 5 bases from J; bases unmatched to any gene: 7. The CDR3 nucleotides read TGTGCCAGCAGCCTATGGGACAGGGTCAACGAGCAGTACTTC. Translation: CASSLWDRVNEQYF. The full variable domain, completed using reference TRBV7-2 and TRBJ2-7, is GAGVSQSPSNKVTEKGKDVELRCDPISGHTALYWYRQSLGQGLEFLIYFQGNSAPDKSGLPSDRFSAERTGGSVSTLTIQRTQQEDSAVYLCASSLWDRVNEQYFGPGTRLTVT.

The chain employs TRBV7-6 and TRBJ2-3; perhaps TRBD1 as D (5 bases). Germline V CDR1 and CDR2: SGHVS, FNYEAQ. The CDR3 sequence is 15 residues long. V lost 0 bases to trimming and J lost 5 bases, with 12 bases between them. CDR3 bases: TGTGCCAGCAGCTTAGCGGGGCCAGTAGGAGATACGCAGTATTTT. The encoded protein is CASSLAGPVGDTQYF.

The genes are TRBV18 and TRBJ2-1; 9 nucleotides agree with TRBD2. The junction had 12 bases not matched to a gene; V was cut back by 5 bases and J by 7 bases. Germline-derived CDR1 and CDR2 are KGHSH and LQKENI. There are 16 residues in the CDR3. CDR3: CASSSQIPSGGNEQFF. The CDR3 bases are TGTGCCAGCTCATCTCAAATACCCAGCGGGGGGAATGAGCAGTTCTTC.

The genes are TRBV6-1 and TRBJ2-5; D is uncertain. TRBJ2-7 explains the end of the DNA better; the J call may be wrong. Germline V lookup: CDR1 MNHNS, CDR2 SASEGT. CDR3 length equals 14 residues. The CDR3 nucleotides read TGTGCCAGCGCTGAAGGAAGGAGCTCCTACGAGCAGTACTTC. Protein: CASAEGRSSYEQYF.

This chain links TRBV2 with TRBJ1-6; D unclear. The CDR3 is made up of 15 amino acids. Trimming removed 6 bases from V and 0 bases from J, with 9 bases in between. CDR1 and CDR2 from the germline V gene are SNHLY and FYNNEI. The CDR3 DNA is TGTGCCAGCAGCGTTGTGAGCTCCTATAATTCACCCCTCCACTTT. Translating it yields CASSVVSSYNSPLHF. Full variable domain (missing parts from reference TRBV2 and TRBJ1-6): EPEVTQTPSHQVTQMGQEVILRCVPISNHLYFYWYRQILGQKVEFLVSFYNNEISEKSEIFDDQFSVERPDGSNFTLKIRSTKLEDSAMYFCASSVVSSYNSPLHFGNGTRLTVT.

The V call is TRBV6-5, the J call TRBJ2-5; 7 bases are shared with TRBD2. J gave up 5 bases and V 5 bases, and 2 bases lay outside the gene matches. Germline V gene sequence: CDR1 MNHEY, CDR2 SVGAGI. This CDR3 spans 12 amino acids. CDR3 residues: CASSQAGETQYF. Here the CDR3 DNA reads TGTGCCAGCAGTCAAGCGGGGGAGACCCAGTACTTC.

About this clone itself: Other nucleotide sequences in the sample specify the same CDR3. The chain joins TRBV6-1 to TRBJ1-6; weak D call: TRBD1 (5 bases). Trimming left V 1 base short and J 7 bases short, with 5 bases between. Germline CDR1 and CDR2: MNHNS and SASEGT. The CDR3 runs 13 residues. CDR3 loop: CASSEEGNSPLHF. In DNA, the CDR3 is TGTGCCAGCAGTGAAGAGGGGAATTCACCCCTCCACTTT.

This clone is categorized as medium-sized. The chain couples TRBV7-3 to TRBJ1-1; 7 bases are a match to TRBD1. Trimming took 5 bases from V and 2 from J; bases not matched to a gene: 5. The CDR3 loop spans 14 amino acids. CDR1 is SGHTA and CDR2 is FQGTGA in the germline V gene. The CDR3 DNA is TGTGCCAGCAGCATGACAGGGCCCAACACTGAAGCTTTCTTT. This sequence encodes CASSMTGPNTEAFF.

The gene calls are TRBV9 and TRBJ1-3, with no clear D. V dropped 0 bases and J dropped 0 bases, with 10 bases sitting between them. Looked up from germline, CDR1 is SGDLS and CDR2 is YYNGEE. The CDR3 loop spans 16 amino acids. CDR3 nucleotide sequence: TGTGCCAGCAGCGTAGCTTCAGGTCGCTCTGGAAACACCATATATTTT. The encoded protein is CASSVASGRSGNTIYF.

The table lists this clone with a few counts. The rearrangement joins TRBV18 to TRBJ1-2; 8 positions agree with TRBD1. The CDR3 contains 13 residues. Germline V gene data show CDR1 as KGHSH and CDR2 as LQKENI. Trimming removed 3 bases from V and 5 bases from J; junction bases left unmatched: 2. DNA of the CDR3: TGTGCCAGCTCACCGGGACAGGATTATGGCTACACCTTC. This gives the protein CASSPGQDYGYTF.